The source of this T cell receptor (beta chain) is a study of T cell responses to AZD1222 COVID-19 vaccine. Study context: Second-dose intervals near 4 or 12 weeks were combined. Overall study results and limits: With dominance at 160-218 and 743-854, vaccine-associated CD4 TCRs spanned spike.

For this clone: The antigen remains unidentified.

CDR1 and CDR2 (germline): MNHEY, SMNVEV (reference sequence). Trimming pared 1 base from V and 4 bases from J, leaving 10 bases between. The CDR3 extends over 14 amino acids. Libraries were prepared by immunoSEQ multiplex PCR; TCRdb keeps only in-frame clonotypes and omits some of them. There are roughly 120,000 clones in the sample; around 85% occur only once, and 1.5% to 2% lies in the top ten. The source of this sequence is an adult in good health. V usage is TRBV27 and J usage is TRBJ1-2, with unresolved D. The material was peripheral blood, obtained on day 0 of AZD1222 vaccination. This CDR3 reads CASSLFSSGYGYTF. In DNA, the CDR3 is TGTGCCAGCAGTTTATTTTCGAGCGGCTATGGCTACACCTTC.